This T cell receptor beta chain appears in the sequencing data of a study of T cell responses to AZD1222 COVID-19 vaccine. Whole-study findings and limits: Clonal diversity was possibly underestimated, and the donors were mostly white British, with more females.

The germline V gene has CDR1 SGHTA and CDR2 FQGNSA. This CDR3 contains 14 residues. The ends lost 1 base at V and 4 bases at J; junction bases unmatched: 2. This clone is a singleton in its sample. Its antigen remains unknown. Measured with immunoSEQ multiplex PCR; TCRdb has only the in-frame clones, and not every one. The repertoire holds roughly 140,000 clones, with 90% as singletons. Sequencing used peripheral blood, obtained on day 0 of AZD1222 vaccination. This rearrangement joins TRBV7-2 to TRBJ1-2; 8 bases line up with TRBD1. This receptor was obtained from an adult in good health. CDR3 in amino acids: CASSLGDRGYGYTF. In nucleotides, the CDR3 is TGTGCCAGCAGCTTAGGCGACAGGGGCTATGGCTACACCTTC.